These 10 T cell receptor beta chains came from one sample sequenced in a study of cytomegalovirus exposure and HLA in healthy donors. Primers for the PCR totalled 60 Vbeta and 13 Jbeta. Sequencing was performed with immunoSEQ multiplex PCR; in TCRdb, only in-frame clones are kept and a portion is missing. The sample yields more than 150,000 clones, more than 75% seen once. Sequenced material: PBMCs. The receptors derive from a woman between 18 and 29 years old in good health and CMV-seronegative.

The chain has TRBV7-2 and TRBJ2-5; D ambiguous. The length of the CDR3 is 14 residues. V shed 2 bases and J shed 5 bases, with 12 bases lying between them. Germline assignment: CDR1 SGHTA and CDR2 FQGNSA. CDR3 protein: CASSLMAGQETQYF. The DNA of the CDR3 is TGTGCCAGCAGCTTAATGGCAGGCCAGGAGACCCAGTACTTC.

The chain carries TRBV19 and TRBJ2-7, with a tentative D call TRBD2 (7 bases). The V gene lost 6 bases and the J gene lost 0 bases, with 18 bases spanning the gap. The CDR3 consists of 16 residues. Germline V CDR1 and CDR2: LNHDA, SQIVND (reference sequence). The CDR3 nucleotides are TGTGCCAGTAGACCATCGGGGGGCGGGGGCTCCTACGAGCAGTACTTC. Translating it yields CASRPSGGGGSYEQYF.

CDR3 sequence: CATGQGALSGANVLTF. The CDR3 coding sequence is TGTGCCACTGGACAGGGGGCCCTCTCTGGGGCCAACGTCCTGACTTTC. The rearrangement links TRBV2 to TRBJ2-6; 11 bases line up with TRBD1. With 10 bases clipped from V and 0 bases from J, the junction kept 5 bases outside the gene matches. Germline CDR1 and CDR2: SNHLY and FYNNEI. This CDR3 contains 16 residues.

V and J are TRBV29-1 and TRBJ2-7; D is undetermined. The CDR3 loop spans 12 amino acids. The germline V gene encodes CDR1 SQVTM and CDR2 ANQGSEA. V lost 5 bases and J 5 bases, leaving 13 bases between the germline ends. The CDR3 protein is CSVRLLSHEQYF. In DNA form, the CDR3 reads TGCAGCGTTAGGCTCCTTAGCCACGAGCAGTACTTC.

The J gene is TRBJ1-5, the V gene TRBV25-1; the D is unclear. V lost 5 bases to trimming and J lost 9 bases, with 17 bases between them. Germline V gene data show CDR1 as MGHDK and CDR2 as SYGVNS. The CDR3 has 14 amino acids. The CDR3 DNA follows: TGTGCCAGCAGTCCCCCGGGGTCGAAGCCGCCCCAGCATTTT. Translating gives CASSPPGSKPPQHF. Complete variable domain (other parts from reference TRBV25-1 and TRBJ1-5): EADIYQTPRYLVIGTGKKITLECSQTMGHDKMYWYQQDPGMELHLIHYSYGVNSTEKGDLSSESTVSRIRTEHFPLTLESARPSHTSQYLCASSPPGSKPPQHFGDGTRLSIL.

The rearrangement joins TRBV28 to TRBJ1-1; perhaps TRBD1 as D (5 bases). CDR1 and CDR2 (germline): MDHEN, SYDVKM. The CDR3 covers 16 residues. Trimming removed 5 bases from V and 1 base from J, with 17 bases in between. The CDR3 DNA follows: TGTGCCAGCAGTCGATCTTCGTACAGGAAGAACACTGAAGCTTTCTTT. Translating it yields CASSRSSYRKNTEAFF.

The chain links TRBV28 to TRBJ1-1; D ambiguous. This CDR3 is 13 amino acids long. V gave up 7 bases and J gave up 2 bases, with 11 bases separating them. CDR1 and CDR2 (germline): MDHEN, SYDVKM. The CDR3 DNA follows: TGTGCCAGCATAGTAGCTGGAAACACTGAAGCTTTCTTT. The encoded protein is CASIVAGNTEAFF.

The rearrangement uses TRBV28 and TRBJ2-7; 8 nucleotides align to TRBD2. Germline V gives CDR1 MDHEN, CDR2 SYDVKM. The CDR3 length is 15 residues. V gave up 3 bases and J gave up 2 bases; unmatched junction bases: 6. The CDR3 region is CASSLLREATYEQYF. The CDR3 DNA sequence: TGTGCCAGCAGTTTGTTGCGGGAGGCCACCTACGAGCAGTACTTC. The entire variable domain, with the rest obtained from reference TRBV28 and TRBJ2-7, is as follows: DVKVTQSSRYLVKRTGEKVFLECVQDMDHENMFWYRQDPGLGLRLIYFSYDVKMKEKGDIPEGYSVSREKKERFSLILESASTNQTSMYLCASSLLREATYEQYFGPGTRLTVT.

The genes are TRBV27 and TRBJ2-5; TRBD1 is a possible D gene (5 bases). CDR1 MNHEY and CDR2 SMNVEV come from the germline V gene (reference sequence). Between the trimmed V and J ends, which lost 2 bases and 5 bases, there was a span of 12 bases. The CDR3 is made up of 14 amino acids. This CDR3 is CASSLIPGWETQYF. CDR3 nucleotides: TGTGCCAGCAGTTTAATACCAGGGTGGGAGACCCAGTACTTC.

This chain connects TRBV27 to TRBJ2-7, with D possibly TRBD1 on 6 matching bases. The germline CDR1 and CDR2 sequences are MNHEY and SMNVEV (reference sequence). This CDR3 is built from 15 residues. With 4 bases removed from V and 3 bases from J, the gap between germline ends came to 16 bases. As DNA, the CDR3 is TGTGCCAGCAGTTCCCCTACTGGGGGCAGCTACGAGCAGTACTTC. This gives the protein CASSSPTGGSYEQYF.